Listed here are 20 T cell receptor beta chains from one sample, sequenced in a study of cytomegalovirus exposure and HLA in healthy donors. Use of 60 Vbeta and 13 Jbeta primers characterized the PCR. Profiled with immunoSEQ multiplex PCR; TCRdb holds only in-frame clones, not every one. Here the sample spans 60,000 or so clones, over 55% being singletons. Specimen: PBMCs. These receptor sequences come from a man in his forties in good health and CMV-seropositive.

CDR3 amino acids: CASSAISGNYGYTF. The CDR3 DNA follows: TGTGCCAGCAGTGCAATCTCAGGGAACTATGGCTACACCTTC. The rearrangement links TRBV6-1 to TRBJ1-2; weak D call: TRBD1 (5 bases). The CDR3 is made up of 14 amino acids. CDR1 and CDR2 (germline): MNHNS, SASEGT. V was clipped by 4 bases and J by 2 bases, with 11 bases between them.

CDR3 loop: CASSAPEEANVLTF. As DNA, the CDR3 is TGTGCCAGCAGCGCACCCGAGGAGGCCAACGTCCTGACTTTC. V is TRBV9 and J is TRBJ2-6; D is ambiguous. The CDR3 covers 14 residues. Germline values: CDR1 SGDLS, CDR2 YYNGEE. The V end lost 3 bases, the J end lost 6 bases, and 10 bases lay between the germline ends.

The V gene is TRBV6-6, the J gene TRBJ1-6, with 7 bases fitting TRBD1. Germline V lookup: CDR1 MNHNY, CDR2 SVGAGI (reference sequence). Germline trimming cut 5 bases from V and 8 bases from J; bases unmatched to any gene: 9. This CDR3 is 15 amino acids long. CDR3 DNA sequence: TGTGCCAGCAGTGGAGTCGACAGGGTGGATTCACCCCTCCACTTT. Protein product: CASSGVDRVDSPLHF.

This chain uses TRBV7-6 with TRBJ1-1; perhaps TRBD1 as D (5 bases). From germline, CDR1 is SGHVS and CDR2 FNYEAQ. V lost 3 bases to trimming and J lost 7 bases, with 12 bases between them. CDR3 length: 13 residues. CDR3 DNA sequence: TGTGCCAGCAGCTTTGGGGCACTGAGTGAAGCTTTCTTT. Translated, it gives CASSFGALSEAFF.

V usage is TRBV7-9 and J usage is TRBJ1-4; D gene ambiguous. Per germline, CDR1 SEHNR and CDR2 FQNEAQ (reference sequence). This CDR3 region has 15 residues. The V and J ends lost 5 bases and 5 bases respectively, with 15 bases between them. The CDR3 sequence: CASSPRVTGNEKLFF. The CDR3 DNA sequence: TGTGCCAGCAGCCCCCGGGTAACCGGAAATGAAAAACTGTTTTTT.

The chain uses TRBV7-6 and TRBJ2-1; TRBD2 matches at 11 bases. CDR1 is SGHVS and CDR2 is FNYEAQ in the germline V gene. Germline trimming cut 4 bases from V and 8 bases from J; bases unmatched to any gene: 4. There are 14 residues in the CDR3. CDR3 DNA: TGTGCCAGCAGCTCTAGCGGGGGGAACTATGAGCAGTTCTTC. This codes for CASSSSGGNYEQFF.

The chain has TRBV30 and TRBJ1-1, with D unclear. Germline V gene lookup returns CDR1 GTSNPN and CDR2 SVGIG (reference sequence). The CDR3 has 14 residues. V was shortened by 2 bases and J by 6 bases, with 16 bases between the two germline ends. In DNA, the CDR3 is TGTGCCTGGAGTAGACTAGTGGTCAATGCTGAAGCTTTCTTT. Translating gives CAWSRLVVNAEAFF.

This clone was recorded a few times. The gene calls are TRBV5-1 and TRBJ1-4; unclear D gene. CDR3 length: 14 amino acids. V was shortened by 1 base and J by 0 bases, with 4 bases between the two germline ends. Germline V CDR1 and CDR2: SGHRS, YFSETQ. The CDR3 nucleotides are TGCGCCAGCAGCTTGACAGCAACTAATGAAAAACTGTTTTTT. It specifies CASSLTATNEKLFF.

The chain's CDR3 is CASSLAGGANEQFF. The CDR3 DNA is TGTGCCAGCAGCTTAGCCGGGGGGGCCAATGAGCAGTTCTTC. The chain couples TRBV7-3 to TRBJ2-1, with TRBD2 matching 8 bases. V gave up 2 bases and J gave up 6 bases; unmatched junction bases: 3. Germline V gene data show CDR1 as SGHTA and CDR2 as FQGTGA. The CDR3 is made up of 14 amino acids.

The chain is built from TRBV30 and TRBJ2-7; a possible D gene is TRBD1 (6 bases). V lost 3 bases and J lost 5, with 14 bases in between. The CDR3 totals 13 residues. Per germline, CDR1 GTSNPN and CDR2 SVGIG (reference sequence). CDR3 amino acids: CAWSHTGIHEQYF. The CDR3 nucleotides read TGTGCCTGGAGCCATACAGGGATCCACGAGCAGTACTTC. The whole variable domain, filled in from reference TRBV30 and TRBJ2-7, reads SQTIHQWPATLVQPVGSPLSLECTVEGTSNPNLYWYRQAAGRGLQLLFYSVGIGQISSEVPQNLSASRPQDRQFILSSKKLLLSDSGFYLCAWSHTGIHEQYFGPGTRLTVT.

Written as DNA, the CDR3 is TGTGCCAGCAGCTTACTCCCTAGCGGGGGACTCGGGGAGCTGTTTTTT. This gives the protein CASSLLPSGGLGELFF. The chain is built from TRBV7-3 and TRBJ2-2, with 10 bases aligning to TRBD2. The CDR3 sequence is 16 residues long. The germline gives CDR1 SGHTA, CDR2 FQGTGA. V was clipped by 2 bases and J by 7 bases; unmatched bases: 7.

The rearrangement joins TRBV9 to TRBJ1-4; 7 positions agree with TRBD1. V dropped 4 bases and J dropped 6; count of bases not matched to a gene: 9. The CDR3 spans 15 residues. Per germline, CDR1 SGDLS and CDR2 YYNGEE. CDR3 amino acids: CASSFATGTDEKLFF. The DNA of the CDR3 is TGTGCCAGCAGCTTCGCGACAGGGACCGATGAAAAACTGTTTTTT.

This chain connects TRBV6-6 to TRBJ1-2; 7 bases agree with TRBD1. Looked up from germline, CDR1 is MNHNY and CDR2 is SVGAGI (reference sequence). The V gene end was trimmed by 0 bases and the J gene end by 3 bases; junction bases not matched to a gene: 1. This CDR3 is 14 amino acids long. CDR3 protein: CASSYSDRDYGYTF. The CDR3 coding sequence is TGTGCCAGCAGTTACTCCGACAGGGACTATGGCTACACCTTC.

This clone has just a few counts. CDR3 residues: CASSVTVSSPLHF. The CDR3 nucleotides are TGTGCCAGCAGCGTAACTGTTTCTTCACCCCTCCACTTT. The chain carries TRBV9 and TRBJ1-6; the D is unclear. Germline V gives CDR1 SGDLS, CDR2 YYNGEE. The CDR3 consists of 13 residues. Deletions cut 1 base from V and 9 bases from J, with 8 bases between. Combining the CDR3 with reference TRBV9 and TRBJ1-6 gives the whole variable domain DSGVTQTPKHLITATGQRVTLRCSPRSGDLSVYWYQQSLDQGLQFLIQYYNGEERAKGNILERFSAQQFPDLHSELNLSSLELGDSALYFCASSVTVSSPLHFGNGTRLTVT.

This rearrangement joins TRBV7-9 to TRBJ1-5, with 8 bases fitting TRBD1. The V and J ends lost 5 bases and 3 bases, in that order; junction bases with no gene match: 9. The CDR3 is 16 amino acids. CDR1 is SEHNR, CDR2 FQNEAQ, per germline (reference sequence). Here the CDR3 DNA reads TGTGCCAGCAGCCCCGGACAGGGATCAAACAATCAGCCCCAGCATTTT. Amino acids: CASSPGQGSNNQPQHF.

This clone came up a few times. The chain has TRBV4-2 and TRBJ2-1; 11 bases agree with TRBD2. There are 17 residues in the CDR3. The germline gives CDR1 LGHNA, CDR2 YNFKEQ. Trimming took 3 bases from V and 4 from J; bases not matched to a gene: 8. This CDR3 reads CASSHTSSGGPYNEQFF. CDR3 bases: TGTGCCAGCAGCCATACCTCTAGCGGGGGGCCGTACAATGAGCAGTTCTTC.

This clone was seen just once. The genes are TRBV29-1 and TRBJ1-4; no definite D call. The V and J ends lost 0 bases and 5 bases respectively, with 10 bases between them. The CDR3 consists of 14 residues. Germline CDR1 reads SQVTM; CDR2 reads ANQGSEA. The CDR3 here is CSVEDRGINEKLFF. The CDR3 DNA sequence: TGCAGCGTTGAAGACCGGGGTATAAATGAAAAACTGTTTTTT. The full variable domain, its missing parts supplied by reference TRBV29-1 and TRBJ1-4, is SAVISQKPSRDICQRGTSLTIQCQVDSQVTMMFWYRQQPGQSLTLIATANQGSEATYESGFVIDKFPISRPNLTFSTLTVSNMSPEDSSIYLCSVEDRGINEKLFFGSGTQLSVL.

The chain recombines TRBV7-9 with TRBJ2-3; 10 bases match TRBD1. V shed 7 bases, J shed 2 bases, and the junction held 9 bases outside the gene matches. The germline V gene encodes CDR1 SEHNR and CDR2 FQNEAQ (reference sequence). The length of the CDR3 is 16 residues. The CDR3 loop is CASIRDRGEFTDTQYF. CDR3 bases: TGTGCCAGCATCCGGGACAGGGGAGAATTCACAGATACGCAGTATTTT.

The rearrangement links TRBV6-5 to TRBJ2-7, with 11 nucleotides matching TRBD1. Germline V gene lookup returns CDR1 MNHEY and CDR2 SVGAGI. CDR3 length equals 14 residues. J gave up 3 bases and V 6 bases, and 4 bases lay outside the gene matches. CDR3 loop: CASSGTGGYYEQYF. The CDR3 coding sequence is TGTGCCAGCAGCGGGACAGGGGGTTACTACGAGCAGTACTTC.

V and J are TRBV10-3 and TRBJ2-7; 9 bases map to TRBD1. The germline CDR1 and CDR2 sequences are ENHRY and SYGVKD. CDR3 length: 13 amino acids. The V segment lost 4 bases and the J segment 5 bases; nucleotides outside the gene matches: 3. The CDR3 DNA reads TGTGCCATCAGTGGACAGGGGGTCCACGAGCAGTACTTC. This encodes CAISGQGVHEQYF.